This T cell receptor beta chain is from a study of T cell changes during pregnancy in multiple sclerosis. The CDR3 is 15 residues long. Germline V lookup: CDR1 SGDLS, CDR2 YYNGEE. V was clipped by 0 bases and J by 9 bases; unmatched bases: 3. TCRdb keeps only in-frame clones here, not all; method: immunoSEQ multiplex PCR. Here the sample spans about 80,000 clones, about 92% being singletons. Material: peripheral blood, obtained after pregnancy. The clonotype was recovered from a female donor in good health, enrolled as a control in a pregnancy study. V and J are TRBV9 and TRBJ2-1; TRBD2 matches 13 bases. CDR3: CASSVEGTSGTEQFF. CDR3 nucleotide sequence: TGTGCCAGCAGCGTAGAAGGGACTAGCGGGACTGAGCAGTTCTTC.